The rows below give T cell receptor beta chains drawn from one sample of a study of blood T cells in healthy people across ages. One entry per CDR3 protein, called by TCRdb with MiXCR from the 5' RACE reads. The sample shows about 1.4 million distinct CDR3 sequences, approximately 59% of them seen only once. Sequenced material: blood. The receptors were gathered from a man aged 18 to 30 in good health. Each CDR3 is given with its conserved first and last residue. A D gene is named only where the DNA matches it firmly. Clone size is stated in some rows and not others, as once, few, many or a class when expanded.

V	D	size	J	DNA	CDR3
TRBV6-2/TRBV6-3	TRBD1	NA	TRBJ2-7	TGTGCCAGTCGACAGGGGACCGACGAGCAGTACTTC	CASRQGTDEQYF
TRBV18	TRBD2	NA	TRBJ2-1	TGTGCCAGCTCAACGGGACTAGCGGGAGCCCATGAGCAGTTCTTC	CASSTGLAGAHEQFF
TRBV3-1	TRBD2	NA	TRBJ2-7	TGTGCCAGCAGCCAGACGGGACTAGCGAGCGAGCAGTACTTC	CASSQTGLASEQYF
TRBV27	TRBD1	NA	TRBJ2-7	TGTGCCAGCGGAAGACAGGGTTCAGCCTACGAGCAGTACTTC	CASGRQGSAYEQYF
TRBV20-1	NA	NA	TRBJ1-1	TGCAGTGCTAGGTGGACGGAGTACACTGAAGCTTTCTTT	CSARWTEYTEAFF
TRBV5-1	NA	NA	TRBJ2-5	TGCGCCAGTGGTCGGGACGGCTACCAAGAGACCCAGTACTTC	CASGRDGYQETQYF
TRBV27	TRBD1	NA	TRBJ1-1	TGTGCCAGCAGTCCGACCGACAGGGGGCCGGTGGCTTTCTTT	CASSPTDRGPVAFF
TRBV27	TRBD1	once	TRBJ1-2	TGTGCCAGCAGTCGAGGTGTAGGACAGGGGTACTATGGCTACACCTTC	CASSRGVGQGYYGYTF
TRBV21-1	NA	few	TRBJ2-7	TGTGCCAGCAGCGACCCGACGGCAGGTCGAGGCTACGAGCAGTACTTC	CASSDPTAGRGYEQYF
TRBV27	TRBD1	NA	TRBJ1-5	TGTGCCAGCAGAGTGGCGGGCAGGGGGAACGATCAGCCCCAGCATTTT	CASRVAGRGNDQPQHF
TRBV2	NA	few	TRBJ2-3	TGTGCCAGCACCTCCACCGGGGCCCCCCAGGATACGCAGTATTTT	CASTSTGAPQDTQYF
TRBV9	TRBD2	NA	TRBJ2-2	TGTGCCAGCAGCGTGCTAGCGGGAAGGAGCACCGGGGAGCTGTTTTTT	CASSVLAGRSTGELFF
TRBV20-1	TRBD1	NA	TRBJ2-7	TGCAGTGCTAGAGATGTGGCCAGGGGGCCGTCCGAGCAGTACTTC	CSARDVARGPSEQYF
TRBV7-2	NA	NA	TRBJ2-5	TGTGCCAGCAGCTTGTCGAGTTCGGAGACCCAGTACTTC	CASSLSSSETQYF
TRBV27	NA	NA	TRBJ2-2	TGTGCCAGCAGTTTCTCCCCCAACGTGAGGTGGGGCACCGGGGAGCTGTTTTTT	CASSFSPNVRWGTGELFF
TRBV7-2	NA	NA	TRBJ2-1	TGTGCCAGCGGGGGGAGTCCCACCGGGGGGCAGTTCTTC	CASGGSPTGGQFF
TRBV6-5	NA	few	TRBJ1-4	TGTGCCAGCAGCCCGACGGGGAGGAATGAAAAACTGTTTTTT	CASSPTGRNEKLFF
TRBV18	NA	once	TRBJ2-7	TGTGCCAGCTCACCACCGGCACAAACCTACGAGCAGTACTTC	CASSPPAQTYEQYF
TRBV20-1	NA	NA	TRBJ2-1	TGCAGTGCCAAGTCTGGAGTAACTTCCTACAATGAGCAGTTCTTC	CSAKSGVTSYNEQFF
TRBV6-2/TRBV6-3	TRBD1	once	TRBJ2-5	TGTGCCAGCGCACGGACAGGCGACGCCTATGAGCAGTACTTC	CASARTGDAYEQYF
TRBV30	NA	NA	TRBJ2-7	TGTGCCTGGAGTGTTAGCTCGGGATACTACGAGCAGTACTTC	CAWSVSSGYYEQYF
TRBV20-1	TRBD2	NA	TRBJ2-3	TGCAGTGCTAGCCCCGGGAGGGCCGCTAATACGCAGTATTTT	CSASPGRAANTQYF
TRBV6-5	NA	once	TRBJ1-5	TGTGCCAGATCCAATCAGCCCCAGCATTTT	CARSNQPQHF
TRBV5-6	TRBD1	few	TRBJ2-1	TGTGCCAGCAGCACGGGACAGGGGCGAAATGAGCAGTTCTTC	CASSTGQGRNEQFF
TRBV4-2	NA	once	TRBJ1-1	TGTGCCAGCAGCCAATTCATCCGGGGAGACACTGAAGCTTTCTTT	CASSQFIRGDTEAFF
TRBV21-1	NA	few	TRBJ2-7	TGTGCCAGCAGCAAGGCGTTCTACGAGCAGTACTTC	CASSKAFYEQYF
TRBV10-3	TRBD1	NA	TRBJ2-7	TGTGCCATCAGTGGACCGGGACAGGGGTCCTACGAGCAGTACTTC	CAISGPGQGSYEQYF
TRBV7-2	TRBD1	NA	TRBJ1-5	TGTGCCAGCAGCACTGAGACAGGGAGGTTGGGTCAGCCCCAGCATTTT	CASSTETGRLGQPQHF
TRBV2	TRBD2	NA	TRBJ2-1	TGTGCCAGCACCCTGGGACTAGCCTCCTACAATGAGCAGTTCTTC	CASTLGLASYNEQFF
TRBV12-3/TRBV12-4	NA	NA	TRBJ2-3	TGTGCCAGCAGTCCTACACTCCGATCCACAGATACGCAGTATTTT	CASSPTLRSTDTQYF
TRBV6-5	NA	few	TRBJ2-7	TGTGCCAGCAGTGCGGGGAACTACGAGCAGTACTTC	CASSAGNYEQYF
TRBV4-1	NA	NA	TRBJ1-2	TGCGCCAGCAGCCAAGATACAGGACAGCCTAACTATGGCTACACCTTC	CASSQDTGQPNYGYTF
TRBV6-2/TRBV6-3	NA	NA	TRBJ1-1	TGTGCCAGCAGCCCCCCAGTCCACACTGAAGCTTTCTTT	CASSPPVHTEAFF
TRBV9	NA	NA	TRBJ2-5	TGTGCCAGCAGCTCGTCCCGAGGGGGGTTGAAGACCCAGTACTTC	CASSSSRGGLKTQYF
TRBV2	TRBD1	NA	TRBJ2-5	TGTGCCAGCAAAGAGGGGGCACAGCGTAATCAAGAGACCCAGTACTTC	CASKEGAQRNQETQYF
TRBV6-1	NA	NA	TRBJ1-2	TGTGCCAGCAGTGAAGTGGGTCCGTTTAGTAGCTACACCTTC	CASSEVGPFSSYTF
TRBV20-1	NA	NA	TRBJ2-3	TGCAGTGCTAGAGATGGGGTCGGGGGCCCGCATACGCAGTATTTT	CSARDGVGGPHTQYF
TRBV29-1	NA	NA	TRBJ2-1	TGCAGCGTTATGGGACAAATCTCCTACAATGAGCAGTTCTTC	CSVMGQISYNEQFF
TRBV2	NA	NA	TRBJ1-5	TGTGCCAGCACTGGGGAAAGGGGGACAATTCAGCCCCAGCATTTT	CASTGERGTIQPQHF
TRBV7-9	NA	NA	TRBJ2-3	TGTGCCAGTAGCTCCATAAACCTTTCCCGCGGGACGTCCCCAGATACGCAGTATTTT	CASSSINLSRGTSPDTQYF
TRBV5-1	TRBD2	NA	TRBJ2-3	TGCGCCAGCAGCTTGGGACTAGCGCTTAGCACAGATACGCAGTATTTT	CASSLGLALSTDTQYF
TRBV20-1	TRBD2	once	TRBJ2-7	TGCAGTGCTAGAGCAGTCCCAGGGACTAGCGGGGGGTACTACGAGCAGTACTTC	CSARAVPGTSGGYYEQYF
TRBV7-9	TRBD1	NA	TRBJ2-7	TGTGCCAGCAGCTTATTATTCTCTGGGCAGGGGGTCCACGAGCAGTACTTC	CASSLLFSGQGVHEQYF
TRBV7-9	NA	NA	TRBJ2-5	TGTGCCAGCAGCCCGGCGAGCGGCGGGGAGACCCAGTACTTC	CASSPASGGETQYF